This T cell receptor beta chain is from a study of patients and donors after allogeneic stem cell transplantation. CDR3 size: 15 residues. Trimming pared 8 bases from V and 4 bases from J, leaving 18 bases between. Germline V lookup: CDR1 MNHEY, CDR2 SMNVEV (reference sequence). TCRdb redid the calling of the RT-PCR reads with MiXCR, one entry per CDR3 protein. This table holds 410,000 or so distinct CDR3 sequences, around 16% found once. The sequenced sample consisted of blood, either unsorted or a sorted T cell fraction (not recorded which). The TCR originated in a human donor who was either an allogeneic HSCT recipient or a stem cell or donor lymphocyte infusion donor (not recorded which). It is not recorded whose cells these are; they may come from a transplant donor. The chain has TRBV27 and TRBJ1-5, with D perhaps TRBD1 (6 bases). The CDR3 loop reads CASLVGGLRNQPQHF. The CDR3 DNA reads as TGTGCCAGCCTCGTAGGGGGGCTGAGGAATCAGCCCCAGCATTTT.